This TCR beta chain was found in a study of blood T cells in healthy people across ages. In this sample, this clonotype turned up a few times. Its antigen is still unknown. Combining a sample-barcoded 5' primer with a J-beta primer mix, a second PCR ran for roughly 7 to 12 cycles. TCRdb reprocessed the 5' RACE reads with MiXCR, giving one entry per CDR3 protein. The table includes 1 million or so distinct CDR3 sequences, approximately 26% detected once. Overall study results and limits: Age showed a roughly linear inverse relationship with TCR beta diversity per million T cells. Both naive CD4+ cell counts and diversity were greater in long-lived donors than in aged donors.

Germline CDR1 is ENHRY and CDR2 is SYGVKD. V was shortened by 0 bases and J by 10 bases, with 10 bases between the two germline ends. CDR3 length: 13 residues. The data were also submitted as part of a second study, on T cells of mothers and their children. In that study: A few healthy Caucasian mothers, along with their six children, were the donors.

The V and J genes are TRBV10-3 and TRBJ2-1; D call uncertain. The source of this sequence is a girl aged 2-10 years in good health. The sequenced sample was blood. DNA of the CDR3: TGTGCCATCAGTGAGTCTAGTTTGTGGGAGCAGTTCTTC. This codes for CAISESSLWEQFF.